Listed here are 26 T cell receptor beta chains from one sample, sequenced in a study of Ad26.COV2.S vaccination and SARS-CoV-2 variants. The repertoire was sequenced with immunoSEQ multiplex PCR; TCRdb's copy has only in-frame clones and lacks some. Of some 240,000 clones in the sample, approximately 90% are singletons; the top ten hold roughly 3%. Treatment specified: around 19 received Ad26.COV2.S at low or high dose, single or two shots; 5 received placebo; per-sample allocation not given. The samples were gathered on day 63 after the first injection of vaccine or placebo. The sequencing here drew on peripheral blood, taken in a trial of Ad26.COV2.S vaccine versus placebo. The receptors here all came from a person between 18 and 65 years old who received the Ad26.COV2.S COVID-19 vaccine or a placebo.

The genes are TRBV24-1 and TRBJ2-2, with 7 bases lining up with TRBD1. J gave up 4 bases and V 5 bases, and 12 bases lay outside the gene matches. Germline V gives CDR1 KGHDR, CDR2 SFDVKD. CDR3 size: 17 residues. The CDR3 nucleotides are TGTGCCACCAGTGGGATTCGGACAGGTTGGGTCACCGGGGAGCTGTTTTTT. The encoded protein is CATSGIRTGWVTGELFF.

The rearrangement uses TRBV6-4 and TRBJ2-3, with 7 bases aligning to TRBD1. The CDR3 runs to 14 residues. J gave up 4 bases and V 5 bases, and 6 bases lay outside the gene matches. CDR1 and CDR2 from the germline V gene are MRHNA and SNTAGT. The DNA of the CDR3 is TGTGCCAGCAGTTCGACAGGGCGGGCAGATACGCAGTATTTT. This translates into CASSSTGRADTQYF.

The CDR3 DNA sequence: TGTGCCAGTGCATTTGGGACTGGGACCGGGGAGCTGTTTTTT. It codes for CASAFGTGTGELFF. V is TRBV19 and J is TRBJ2-2; a possible D gene is TRBD2 (6 bases). The CDR3 sequence is 14 residues long. The germline V gene has CDR1 LNHDA and CDR2 SQIVND (reference sequence). Trimming took 8 bases from V and 5 from J, leaving 15 bases between them.

The V call is TRBV5-3, the J call TRBJ1-5, with 9 bases that match TRBD1. TRBV5-3 carries the ORF label, with uncertain function. Trimming cost V 0 bases and J 8 bases; bases outside gene matches: 3. The CDR3 loop spans 14 amino acids. This CDR3 reads CARSLGDRVKPQHF. CDR3 nucleotides: TGTGCCAGAAGCTTGGGGGACAGGGTGAAGCCCCAGCATTTT.

As concerns this clone: Distinct nucleotide sequences in the sample also encode this CDR3. The chain has TRBV3-1 (or the pseudogene TRBV3-2) and TRBJ2-5; TRBD2 agrees at 13 bases. This CDR3 is built from 16 residues. The V and J ends lost 6 bases and 1 base, in that order; junction bases with no gene match: 5. From germline, CDR1 is LGHDT and CDR2 YNNKEL (reference sequence). The CDR3 loop is CASSPGLAGAQETQYF. For the CDR3, the DNA is TGTGCCAGCAGTCCCGGACTAGCGGGGGCCCAAGAGACCCAGTACTTC.

CDR3 in DNA: TGTGCCAGCAGCCAAGTGGAGGGACAGCCTAAGAGAGATGAAAAACTGTTTTTT. Its protein is CASSQVEGQPKRDEKLFF. The rearrangement links TRBV3-1 (or the pseudogene TRBV3-2) to TRBJ1-4; 7 bases are shared with TRBD1. V lost 1 base to trimming and J lost 6 bases; unmatched junction nucleotides: 14. The CDR3 has 18 amino acids. Germline V gene data show CDR1 as LGHDT and CDR2 as YNNKEL (reference sequence).

V is TRBV19 and J is TRBJ1-5; no firm D call. Germline V gene data show CDR1 as LNHDA and CDR2 as SQIVND (reference sequence). The ends were cut back, 3 bases at V and 0 bases at J, with 9 bases in the middle. CDR3 size: 15 residues. The CDR3 is CASSIMKNSNQPQHF. Here the CDR3 DNA reads TGTGCCAGTAGTATCATGAAGAATAGCAATCAGCCCCAGCATTTT.

This sequence joins TRBV2 and TRBJ2-7, with TRBD2 matching over 8 bases. V trimming: 3 bases; J trimming: 5 bases; junction bases outside the gene matches: 3. Germline V gives CDR1 SNHLY, CDR2 FYNNEI. This CDR3 has 13 residues. Here the CDR3 reads CASSEVAGNEQYV. CDR3 DNA: TGTGCCAGCAGTGAGGTAGCGGGAAACGAGCAGTACGTC.

The chain carries TRBV6-2 or TRBV6-3 and TRBJ2-4; TRBD2 might be the D (5 bases). The CDR3 extends over 16 amino acids. Germline CDR1 reads MNHEY; CDR2 reads SVGEGT. Trimming pared 3 bases from V and 0 bases from J, leaving 12 bases between. The CDR3: CASSYNGELAKNIQYF. In DNA, the CDR3 is TGTGCCAGCAGTTATAACGGGGAGCTAGCCAAAAACATTCAGTACTTC.

This clone has just a few counts. The chain combines TRBV4-3 with TRBJ2-5; 12 positions agree with TRBD1. V trimming: 3 bases; J trimming: 5 bases; junction bases outside the gene matches: 7. Germline lookup yields CDR1 LGHNA and CDR2 YSLEER. The CDR3 length is 16 residues. The DNA for the CDR3 is TGCGCCAGCAGCCAGGGGACAGGGGGCGCGACGGAGACCCAGTACTTC. Translating gives CASSQGTGGATETQYF.

The CDR3 nucleotides are TGTGCCAGCAGTTCCCCGGGGGGCTGGGCTTTCTTT. This sequence encodes CASSSPGGWAFF. The chain couples TRBV25-1 to TRBJ1-1; possible D gene TRBD1, 6 bases. CDR1 is MGHDK, CDR2 SYGVNS, per germline. Trimming cost V 5 bases and J 11 bases, with 15 bases left between them. The length of the CDR3 is 12 residues.

This clone was seen a single time. The chain joins TRBV7-9 to TRBJ2-3; TRBD2 matches at 11 bases. The CDR3 extends over 17 amino acids. Germline V gene data show CDR1 as SEHNR and CDR2 as FQNEAQ (reference sequence). V was pared by 1 base and J by 1 base, with 4 bases of the junction left unmatched. The CDR3 sequence: CASSLGILAGGTDTQYF. The CDR3 DNA sequence: TGTGCCAGCAGCTTAGGTATACTAGCGGGGGGCACAGATACGCAGTATTTT.

The genes are TRBV7-9 and TRBJ2-5, with unresolved D. Trimming took off 8 bases at V and 5 bases at J, with 21 bases between the two ends. CDR1 and CDR2 from the germline V gene are SEHNR and FQNEAQ (reference sequence). The CDR3 covers 15 residues. Here the CDR3 reads CASLPWASRRETQYF. CDR3 in DNA: TGTGCCAGCCTCCCCTGGGCCTCAAGGCGGGAGACCCAGTACTTC.

This clone was detected a few times. The chain links TRBV7-9 to TRBJ1-2; 8 positions agree with TRBD1. CDR1 is SEHNR and CDR2 is FQNEAQ in the germline V gene (reference sequence). With V trimmed by 5 bases and J by 6 bases, 11 bases remained unmatched. The CDR3 is 15 residues long. The CDR3 DNA sequence: TGTGCCAGCAGCGCTGGGGAGACAGGGGCGAATGGCTACACCTTC. Its translation: CASSAGETGANGYTF.

The rearrangement uses TRBV9 and TRBJ2-3; D call uncertain. This CDR3 is 14 amino acids long. Germline CDR1 is SGDLS and CDR2 is YYNGEE. The V end was cut by 1 base, the J end by 1 base, with 7 bases between. Written as DNA, the CDR3 is TGTGCCAGCAGCGTAACCTCCCGCACAGATACGCAGTATTTT. As protein: CASSVTSRTDTQYF.

The gene calls are TRBV6-2 or TRBV6-3 and TRBJ2-1; the D is unclear. V was clipped by 6 bases and J by 0 bases, with 9 bases between them. The CDR3 spans 14 residues. Germline V gene lookup returns CDR1 MNHEY and CDR2 SVGEGT. CDR3 sequence: CASSLRRSYNEQFF. The DNA of the CDR3 is TGTGCCAGCAGCCTAAGACGCTCCTACAATGAGCAGTTCTTC.

V and J are TRBV2 and TRBJ2-3; D is ambiguous. The V end was cut by 8 bases, the J end by 0 bases, with 12 bases between. Germline CDR1 reads SNHLY; CDR2 reads FYNNEI. The CDR3 runs to 14 residues. The DNA of the CDR3 is TGTGCCAGCGGTTCTGGATCTAGCACAGATACGCAGTATTTT. It specifies CASGSGSSTDTQYF.

The chain uses TRBV20-1 and TRBJ2-3; D is unresolved. This CDR3 region has 10 residues. V gave up 5 bases and J gave up 7 bases, with 7 bases separating them. CDR1 is DFQATT and CDR2 is SNEGSKA in the germline V gene (reference sequence). As DNA, the CDR3 is TGCAGTGCTGTACGGAATACGCAGTATTTT. It codes for CSAVRNTQYF.

The chain links TRBV4-1 to TRBJ1-1, with D hard to call. Per germline, CDR1 MGHRA and CDR2 YSYEKL. Trimming took off 4 bases at V and 5 bases at J, with 8 bases between the two ends. The CDR3 is 12 residues long. The CDR3 nucleotides are TGCGCCAGCAGCCGCCCGGGGACTGAAGCTTTCTTT. Amino acid sequence: CASSRPGTEAFF.

The CDR3 region is CASRTGRETQYF. The CDR3 DNA is TGCGCCAGCAGGACAGGGCGGGAGACCCAGTACTTC. V usage is TRBV5-1 and J usage is TRBJ2-5; 7 positions agree with TRBD1. CDR3 length equals 12 residues. With V trimmed by 5 bases and J by 5 bases, 3 bases remained unmatched. CDR1 and CDR2 from the germline V gene are SGHRS and YFSETQ.

V and J are TRBV12-5 and TRBJ2-1; 11 bases match TRBD1. Germline lookup yields CDR1 LGHNT and CDR2 FRNRAP. The CDR3 spans 14 residues. Trimming cost V 6 bases and J 8 bases; bases outside gene matches: 6. The CDR3 is CASGAGTGGHEQFF. The CDR3 DNA is TGTGCTAGTGGGGCCGGGACAGGGGGTCATGAGCAGTTCTTC.

This chain uses TRBV5-1 with TRBJ2-2; 11 bases are a match to TRBD2. In germline, CDR1 is SGHRS, CDR2 YFSETQ. V lost 0 bases, J lost 4 bases, and 8 bases stayed unmatched. CDR3 length: 18 residues. Here the CDR3 DNA reads TGCGCCAGCAGCTTGGCGGCTAGCGGGAGGTCTACCACCGGGGAGCTGTTTTTT. As protein: CASSLAASGRSTTGELFF. The whole variable domain, filled in from reference TRBV5-1 and TRBJ2-2, reads KAGVTQTPRYLIKTRGQQVTLSCSPISGHRSVSWYQQTPGQGLQFLFEYFSETQRNKGNFPGRFSGRQFSNSRSEMNVSTLELGDSALYLCASSLAASGRSTTGELFFGEGSRLTVL.

CDR3 DNA sequence: TGTGCCAGCAGCGTTGGTAGCGGGGGGTTGGGCACAGATACGCAGTATTTT. Protein: CASSVGSGGLGTDTQYF. The J gene is TRBJ2-3, the V gene TRBV9, with 10 nucleotides matching TRBD2. Germline-derived CDR1 and CDR2 are SGDLS and YYNGEE. CDR3 length: 17 residues. The junction had 7 bases not matched to a gene; V was cut back by 2 bases and J by 1 base.

This clone was detected once. The chain is built from TRBV20-1 and TRBJ2-1; 13 positions match TRBD2. Germline V gene lookup returns CDR1 DFQATT and CDR2 SNEGSKA (reference sequence). This CDR3 spans 16 amino acids. The ends lost 3 bases at V and 7 bases at J; junction bases unmatched: 9. The CDR3 region is CSASGLAGVMGNEQFF. The CDR3 region has the DNA TGCAGTGCTAGTGGACTAGCGGGAGTTATGGGTAATGAGCAGTTCTTC.

The chain couples TRBV21-1 to TRBJ2-7; no check of the table's D call, TRBD2, against the DNA was made. TRBV21-1 is given as a pseudogene. There are 15 residues in the CDR3. CDR3 loop: CASTSAGPLPYEQYV. The CDR3 region has the DNA TGTGCCAGCACCTCCGCGGGCCCCCTCCCCTACGAGCAGTACGTC.

This clone was observed a handful of times. This chain connects TRBV5-1 to TRBJ1-1, with 8 nucleotides matching TRBD1. The CDR3 has 15 amino acids. After removal of 0 bases from V and 1 base from J, the junction contained 2 bases not matched to a gene. Germline assignment: CDR1 SGHRS and CDR2 YFSETQ. This chain's CDR3 is CASSLVGQGNTEAFF. The CDR3 coding sequence is TGCGCCAGCAGCTTGGTAGGACAGGGGAACACTGAAGCTTTCTTT. The whole variable domain, remainder taken from reference TRBV5-1 and TRBJ1-1, is KAGVTQTPRYLIKTRGQQVTLSCSPISGHRSVSWYQQTPGQGLQFLFEYFSETQRNKGNFPGRFSGRQFSNSRSEMNVSTLELGDSALYLCASSLVGQGNTEAFFGQGTRLTVV.